One and the same sample provided the 19 T cell receptor beta chains below, sequenced in a study of blood T cell repertoires in COVID-19. Assay: immunoSEQ multiplex PCR; the TCRdb copy retains only in-frame clones and omits some. Of 150,000 to 200,000 clones in the sample, around 85% were seen once. Sequencing was done on a sample of peripheral blood. The receptors were sampled from a human donor with acute or convalescent COVID-19. The donor label of this sample is uncertain.

V usage is TRBV6-5 and J usage is TRBJ2-7; tentative D call: TRBD1 (5 bases). Germline-derived CDR1 and CDR2 are MNHEY and SVGAGI. There are 11 residues in the CDR3. V gave up 6 bases and J gave up 4 bases, with 7 bases separating them. The CDR3 region has the DNA TGTGCCAGCAGCGACAGTTACGAGCAGTACTTC. It encodes CASSDSYEQYF.

This clone was recorded a few times. J is TRBJ1-6 and V is TRBV27; 8 bases fit TRBD1. In germline, CDR1 is MNHEY, CDR2 SMNVEV (reference sequence). V was clipped by 6 bases and J by 9 bases; unmatched bases: 10. The CDR3 loop spans 15 amino acids. CDR3 coding DNA: TGTGCCAGCAGAATGGGACAGGCGGGTCGTTCACCCCTCCACTTT. Protein: CASRMGQAGRSPLHF.

This chain connects TRBV4-3 to TRBJ1-3; 9 bases map to TRBD1. The CDR3 contains 15 residues. The ends lost 4 bases at V and 3 bases at J; junction bases unmatched: 4. Per the germline V gene, CDR1 is LGHNA and CDR2 is YSLEER. This CDR3 is CASSPGTGFGNTIYF. The CDR3 region has the DNA TGCGCCAGCAGCCCGGGGACAGGGTTTGGAAACACCATATATTTT.

This chain joins TRBV4-1 and TRBJ2-1, with TRBD2 matching 14 bases. V lost 4 bases, J lost 5 bases, and 10 bases stayed unmatched. This CDR3 region has 18 residues. Looked up from germline, CDR1 is MGHRA and CDR2 is YSYEKL. The CDR3: CASSPAGGLAGAHNEQFF. The CDR3 nucleotides read TGCGCCAGCAGCCCGGCGGGGGGACTAGCGGGGGCGCACAATGAGCAGTTCTTC.

In DNA, the CDR3 is TGTGCCAGCAGCCTACCTCCCCCCGACACTGAAGCTTTCTTT. It specifies CASSLPPPDTEAFF. This rearrangement joins TRBV6-5 to TRBJ1-1; D ambiguous. Germline values: CDR1 MNHEY, CDR2 SVGAGI. This CDR3 spans 14 amino acids. V lost 6 bases and J 3 bases, leaving 14 bases between the germline ends.

This chain links TRBV7-8 with TRBJ1-6; 10 bases fit TRBD1. The V segment lost 3 bases and the J segment 7 bases; nucleotides outside the gene matches: 9. The CDR3 is 17 amino acids. The germline V gene has CDR1 SGHVS and CDR2 FQNEAQ. The CDR3 reads CASSLRPPGQGNSPLHF. CDR3 DNA: TGTGCCAGCAGCTTGAGACCTCCGGGACAGGGGAATTCACCCCTCCACTTT. Full variable domain (outside the CDR3, taken from reference TRBV7-8 and TRBJ1-6): GAGVSQSPRYKVAKRGQDVALRCDPISGHVSLFWYQQALGQGPEFLTYFQNEAQLDKSGLPSDRFFAERPEGSVSTLKIQRTQQEDSAVYLCASSLRPPGQGNSPLHFGNGTRLTVT.

V and J are TRBV5-6 and TRBJ2-3, with 8 bases matching TRBD2. The length of the CDR3 is 16 residues. With 0 bases clipped from V and 4 bases from J, the junction kept 7 bases outside the gene matches. CDR1 and CDR2 (germline): SGHDT, YYEEEE. The CDR3 reads CASSLVAAGVSDTQYF. The CDR3 coding sequence is TGTGCCAGCAGCTTGGTGGCAGCGGGGGTATCAGATACGCAGTATTTT.

CDR3 protein: CASSSTSGEDTQYF. The CDR3 DNA reads as TGTGCCAGCTCATCCACTTCTGGGGAGGATACGCAGTATTTT. The J gene is TRBJ2-3, the V gene TRBV18; a weak D match, TRBD2 (5 bases). Trimming cost V 5 bases and J 6 bases, with 15 bases left between them. The CDR3 has 14 amino acids. From germline, CDR1 is KGHSH and CDR2 LQKENI.

The gene calls are TRBV19 and TRBJ1-4; 7 bases match TRBD1. Germline V gene sequence: CDR1 LNHDA, CDR2 SQIVND (reference sequence). The CDR3 has 14 amino acids. The trim removed 6 bases at V and 1 base at J, leaving 2 bases unmatched. CDR3 sequence: CASRGQKTNEKLFF. The CDR3 nucleotides read TGTGCCAGTAGGGGACAGAAAACTAATGAAAAACTGTTTTTT.

This clone has a single count. The rearrangement joins TRBV11-2 to TRBJ1-6, with D perhaps matching TRBD1 (6 bases). The CDR3 length is 18 residues. Trimming took off 3 bases at V and 0 bases at J, with 15 bases between the two ends. Germline V lookup: CDR1 SGHAT, CDR2 FQNNGV. The DNA of the CDR3 is TGTGCCAGCAGCTTTCGGGGGGCGCAGTACTCCTATAATTCACCCCTCCACTTT. Protein: CASSFRGAQYSYNSPLHF.

The chain joins TRBV5-1 to TRBJ2-2, with 10 bases aligning to TRBD2. CDR3 length: 15 residues. The germline gives CDR1 SGHRS, CDR2 YFSETQ. Trimming at V came to 7 bases and at J to 5 bases, leaving 8 bases not matched to a gene. The CDR3 is CASVEGSGGTGELFF. In nucleotides, the CDR3 is TGCGCCAGCGTCGAAGGTAGCGGGGGGACCGGGGAGCTGTTTTTT.

This clone showed up just a few times. This chain joins TRBV5-4 and TRBJ1-4, with a possible D match to TRBD1 (5 bases). The germline CDR1 and CDR2 sequences are SGHNT and YYREEE (reference sequence). V was cut by 5 bases and J by 8 bases, with 16 bases left in between. The CDR3 runs to 14 residues. The CDR3 DNA reads as TGTGCCAGCAGTCAAGGCAGGGATCGGGAAAAACTGTTTTTT. Translated: CASSQGRDREKLFF.

This sequence joins TRBV9 and TRBJ1-6; tentative D call: TRBD1 (5 bases). From germline, CDR1 is SGDLS and CDR2 YYNGEE. The CDR3 consists of 13 residues. V was shortened by 3 bases and J by 6 bases, with 7 bases between the two germline ends. The CDR3: CASSEQVNSPLHF. CDR3 DNA sequence: TGTGCCAGCAGCGAACAGGTTAATTCACCCCTCCACTTT.

This chain links TRBV9 with TRBJ2-3, with D perhaps matching TRBD2 (5 bases). Germline V gives CDR1 SGDLS, CDR2 YYNGEE. The CDR3 contains 14 residues. Trimming pared 0 bases from V and 5 bases from J, leaving 10 bases between. The CDR3 reads CASSVGTDIDTQYF. Written as DNA, the CDR3 is TGTGCCAGCAGCGTAGGGACTGACATAGATACGCAGTATTTT.

This chain uses TRBV5-6 with TRBJ2-1; 7 bases match TRBD1. The length of the CDR3 is 15 residues. Germline loops: CDR1 SGHDT, CDR2 YYEEEE. The V and J ends lost 1 base and 7 bases, in that order; junction bases with no gene match: 8. CDR3 loop: CASSLFGQVGNEQFF. Written as DNA, the CDR3 is TGTGCCAGCAGCTTGTTCGGACAGGTCGGAAATGAGCAGTTCTTC.

The table lists this clone with a count of one. This chain connects TRBV15 to TRBJ2-1; weak D call: TRBD1 (6 bases). Germline CDR1 and CDR2: LNHNV and YYDKDF (reference sequence). The CDR3 totals 19 residues. The V gene lost 1 base and the J gene lost 0 bases, with 19 bases spanning the gap. The CDR3 protein is CATSRVGRGYFSSYNEQFF. The CDR3 DNA sequence: TGTGCCACCAGCAGAGTCGGCAGGGGCTATTTTAGCTCCTACAATGAGCAGTTCTTC.

The rearrangement uses TRBV9 and TRBJ1-4; 7 bases are shared with TRBD1. The CDR3 runs 17 residues. The germline V gene encodes CDR1 SGDLS and CDR2 YYNGEE. Losses at the gene ends were 4 bases for V and 5 bases for J; bases not matched to a gene: 14. The CDR3 region has the DNA TGTGCCAGCAGCCAGAATACCGGGGACAGCTGGAATGAAAAACTGTTTTTT. It encodes CASSQNTGDSWNEKLFF.

The chain has TRBV6-2 or TRBV6-3 and TRBJ1-6; 7 positions match TRBD1. Germline V gives CDR1 MNHEY, CDR2 SVGEGT. V trimming: 7 bases; J trimming: 8 bases; junction bases outside the gene matches: 8. The CDR3 spans 14 residues. The CDR3 sequence is CASTPPGGHSPLHF. Here the CDR3 DNA reads TGTGCCAGCACCCCCCCAGGGGGACATTCACCCCTCCACTTT.

This clone was recorded only once. CDR3 region: CASSFNRGQTNEKLFF. As DNA, the CDR3 is TGTGCCAGCAGTTTTAATCGGGGACAAACTAATGAAAAACTGTTTTTT. J is TRBJ1-4 and V is TRBV28; a weak D match, TRBD1 (6 bases). V gave up 3 bases and J gave up 1 base, with 12 bases separating them. CDR3 length: 16 amino acids. The V gene's germline CDR1 is MDHEN and CDR2 SYDVKM.